This T cell receptor beta chain was recovered during a study of regulatory T cells in long-lasting Graves disease. HTBI primers from iRepertoire and Arm-PCR of CDR3 regions yielded the TCR beta libraries. TCRdb re-analysed the multiplex PCR reads in MiXCR, keeping a single row per CDR3 protein. Of roughly 500,000 distinct CDR3 sequences in the sample, around 11% were seen once. Time point defined: newly diagnosed GD, antithyroid drugs for less than 3 months. With RNA extracted from PBMCs as input, the TCR library was made. The table lists this clonotype with many counts. These data also formed part of another study, on T cells in Graves' hyperthyroidism and ophthalmopathy.

This sequence originates from a woman in her thirties with Graves disease. Sequenced here: peripheral blood mononuclear cells (PBMCs), sampled at new diagnosis, from a patient treated with antithyroid drugs.

In DNA, the CDR3 is TGTGCCAGCAGTCTTCACCCTAGGGACATCACTGCAACTAATGAAAAACTGTTTTTT. Amino acids: CASSLHPRDITATNEKLFF. This chain joins TRBV28 and TRBJ1-4, with D possibly TRBD1 on 6 matching bases. V lost 5 bases, J lost 0 bases, and 22 bases lay in between. CDR1 is MDHEN, CDR2 SYDVKM, per germline. This CDR3 has 19 amino acids.